A selection of T cell receptor beta chains follows, all from one sample in a study of blood T cell dynamics during melanoma immunotherapy. Sequencing used immunoSEQ multiplex PCR; TCRdb keeps in-frame clones, though not all of them. This sample carries under 15,000 clones, 70% to 90% of them seen once, and the ten largest clones take 4.4%. The sample in question was blood, obtained from a patient treated with checkpoint blockade. These receptors were collected from a human donor with melanoma. Each CDR3 is given with its conserved first and last residue. Fields, in order: clone size, V gene, D gene, J gene, CDR3 protein, CDR3 DNA. The D gene is left open where the match is weak. Size is omitted from some rows. Given values are once, few, many or a class for expanded clones.

size: NA; V: TRBV7-3; D: NA; J: TRBJ2-5; CDR3: CASSLGQGLQTQYF; DNA: TGTGCCAGCAGCTTAGGGCAGGGGTTGCAGACCCAGTACTTC
size: NA; V: TRBV5-4; D: TRBD2; J: TRBJ2-1; CDR3: CASSLGLAGAGNEQFF; DNA: TGTGCCAGCAGCTTGGGACTAGCGGGGGCGGGGAATGAGCAGTTCTTC
size: NA; V: TRBV5-1; D: TRBD1; J: TRBJ1-2; CDR3: CASSSGQTTNYGYTF; DNA: TGCGCCAGCAGCTCGGGACAGACAACTAACTATGGCTACACCTTC
size: NA; V: TRBV6-1; D: NA; J: TRBJ2-3; CDR3: CASSFGDDTQYF; DNA: TGTGCCAGCAGTTTTGGCGACGATACGCAGTATTTT
size: NA; V: TRBV11-2; D: NA; J: TRBJ2-7; CDR3: CASNFNSRVRYSYEQYF; DNA: TGTGCCAGCAACTTCAATAGCCGGGTCCGATACTCCTACGAGCAGTACTTC
size: NA; V: TRBV12-5; D: NA; J: TRBJ2-6; CDR3: CASGLVLTRQEDSGANVLTF; DNA: TGTGCTAGTGGTTTGGTACTGACCCGACAGGAGGACTCTGGGGCCAACGTCCTGACTTTC
size: NA; V: TRBV7-9; D: TRBD1; J: TRBJ2-2; CDR3: CASSPGQGVANTGELFF; DNA: TGTGCCAGCAGCCCGGGACAGGGGGTGGCGAACACCGGGGAGCTGTTTTTT
size: NA; V: TRBV11-2; D: TRBD2; J: TRBJ2-7; CDR3: CASSLTSGGLWYEQYF; DNA: TGTGCCAGCAGCTTGACTAGCGGGGGTCTCTGGTACGAGCAGTACTTC
size: NA; V: TRBV15; D: NA; J: TRBJ2-2; CDR3: CATSRAPASTGELFF; DNA: TGTGCCACCAGCAGAGCCCCAGCGAGCACCGGGGAGCTGTTTTTT
size: NA; V: TRBV27; D: TRBD1; J: TRBJ2-7; CDR3: CASSPDRGYVRDEQYF; DNA: TGTGCCAGCAGTCCGGACAGGGGATATGTCCGCGACGAGCAGTACTTC
size: NA; V: TRBV6-6; D: NA; J: TRBJ1-2; CDR3: CASSREGGFYGYTF; DNA: TGTGCCAGCAGCCGGGAGGGGGGGTTCTATGGCTACACCTTC
size: NA; V: TRBV7-9; D: TRBD2; J: TRBJ2-7; CDR3: CASSLGVAGEQYF; DNA: TGTGCCAGCAGCTTAGGGGTAGCGGGCGAGCAGTACTTC
size: NA; V: TRBV18; D: TRBD1; J: TRBJ1-1; CDR3: CASSPPQGVSEAFF; DNA: TGTGCCAGCTCACCACCCCAGGGGGTTTCTGAAGCTTTCTTT
size: NA; V: TRBV21-1; D: NA; J: TRBJ1-2; CDR3: CASSKGRGDSNYGYTF; DNA: TGTGCCAGCAGCAAGGGTAGAGGGGATTCTAACTATGGCTACACCTTC
size: NA; V: TRBV11-2; D: NA; J: TRBJ2-3; CDR3: CASRMTARGRGVDTQYF; DNA: TGTGCCAGCAGGATGACAGCGCGAGGGAGGGGGGTTGATACGCAGTATTTT
size: once; V: TRBV27; D: TRBD1; J: TRBJ1-1; CDR3: CASRRQGGNTEAFF; DNA: TGTGCCAGCAGAAGACAGGGAGGGAACACTGAAGCTTTCTTT
size: NA; V: TRBV7-2; D: TRBD1; J: TRBJ1-1; CDR3: CASSYHTGTGGSAFF; DNA: TGTGCCAGCAGCTACCACACAGGGACAGGTGGTTCGGCTTTCTTT
size: once; V: TRBV5-1; D: TRBD2; J: TRBJ2-3; CDR3: CASSLPGLARTDTQYF; DNA: TGCGCCAGCAGCTTGCCGGGACTAGCGAGGACAGATACGCAGTATTTT
size: NA; V: TRBV12-2; D: NA; J: TRBJ2-5; CDR3: CASRFTSGQETQYF; DNA: TGTGCAAGTCGCTTTACTAGCGGCCAAGAGACCCAGTACTTC
size: NA; V: TRBV5-4; D: NA; J: TRBJ2-7; CDR3: CASSLESGYEQYF; DNA: TGTGCCAGCAGCTTGGAGTCGGGCTACGAGCAGTACTTC
size: NA; V: TRBV10-3; D: NA; J: TRBJ2-7; CDR3: CAISGQGTSGEQYF; DNA: TGTGCCATCAGTGGTCAGGGTACAAGCGGCGAGCAGTACTTC
size: NA; V: TRBV9; D: NA; J: TRBJ2-3; CDR3: CASSVVDKNTDTQYF; DNA: TGTGCCAGCAGCGTAGTGGACAAAAACACAGATACGCAGTATTTT
size: NA; V: TRBV30; D: TRBD1; J: TRBJ1-2; CDR3: CAWSVRGLTTGTYGYTF; DNA: TGTGCCTGGAGTGTTAGGGGGCTTACGACCGGAACCTATGGCTACACCTTC
size: NA; V: TRBV20-1; D: TRBD1; J: TRBJ2-7; CDR3: CSAGQGREQYF; DNA: TGCAGTGCGGGACAGGGGAGGGAGCAGTACTTC
size: NA; V: TRBV15; D: NA; J: TRBJ1-6; CDR3: CATSRGTGKASPLHF; DNA: TGTGCCACCAGCAGAGGAACAGGGAAAGCTTCACCCCTCCACTTT
size: NA; V: TRBV7-3; D: NA; J: TRBJ2-3; CDR3: CASSLKGVGTDTQYF; DNA: TGTGCCAGCAGCTTAAAGGGGGTGGGCACAGATACGCAGTATTTT
size: NA; V: TRBV11-2; D: TRBD2; J: TRBJ2-3; CDR3: CASRRPGGTSYTDTQYF; DNA: TGTGCCAGCAGGCGACCGGGGGGGACATCCTACACAGATACGCAGTATTTT